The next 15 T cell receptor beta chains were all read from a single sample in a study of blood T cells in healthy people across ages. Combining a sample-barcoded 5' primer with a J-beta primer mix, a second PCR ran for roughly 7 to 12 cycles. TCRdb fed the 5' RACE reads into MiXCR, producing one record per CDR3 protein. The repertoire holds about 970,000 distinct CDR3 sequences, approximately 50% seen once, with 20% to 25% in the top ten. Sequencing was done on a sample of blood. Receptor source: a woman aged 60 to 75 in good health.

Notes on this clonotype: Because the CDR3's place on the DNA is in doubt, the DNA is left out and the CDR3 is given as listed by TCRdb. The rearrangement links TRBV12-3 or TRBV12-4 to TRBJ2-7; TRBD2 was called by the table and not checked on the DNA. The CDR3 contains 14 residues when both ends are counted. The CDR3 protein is CASTQWGEGSLAYF.

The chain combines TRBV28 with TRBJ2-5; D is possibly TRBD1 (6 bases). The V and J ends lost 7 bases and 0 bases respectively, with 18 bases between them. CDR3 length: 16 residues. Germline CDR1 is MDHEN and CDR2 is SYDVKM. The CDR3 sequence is CASTDTGSWYQETQYF. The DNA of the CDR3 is TGTGCCAGCACAGACACAGGGAGTTGGTACCAAGAGACCCAGTACTTC.

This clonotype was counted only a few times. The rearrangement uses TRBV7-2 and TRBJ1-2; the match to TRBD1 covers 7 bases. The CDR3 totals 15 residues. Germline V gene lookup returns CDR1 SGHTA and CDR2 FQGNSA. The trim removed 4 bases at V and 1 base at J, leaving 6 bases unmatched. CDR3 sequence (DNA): TGTGCCAGCAGCTCCGACAGGGAGCTTAACTATGGCTACACCTTC. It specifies CASSSDRELNYGYTF.

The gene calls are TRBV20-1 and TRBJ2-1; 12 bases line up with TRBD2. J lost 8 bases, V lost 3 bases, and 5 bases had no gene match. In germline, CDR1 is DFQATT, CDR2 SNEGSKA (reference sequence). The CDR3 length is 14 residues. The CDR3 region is CSASHGLAGYEQFF. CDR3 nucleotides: TGCAGTGCTAGCCACGGACTAGCGGGATATGAGCAGTTCTTC.

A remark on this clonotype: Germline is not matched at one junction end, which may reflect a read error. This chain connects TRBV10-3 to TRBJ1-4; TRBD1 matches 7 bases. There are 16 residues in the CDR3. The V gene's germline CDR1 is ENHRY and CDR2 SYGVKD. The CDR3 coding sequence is TGTGCCAGCAGTGAGGATGCGACAGGGTTGAATGAAAAACTGTTTTTT. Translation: CASSEDATGLNEKLFF.

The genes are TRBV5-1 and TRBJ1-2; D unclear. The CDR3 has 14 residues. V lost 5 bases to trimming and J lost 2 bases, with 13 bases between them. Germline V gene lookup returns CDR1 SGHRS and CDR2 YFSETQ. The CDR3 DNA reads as TGCGCCAGCAGATCGGGCGGGAAAAACTATGGCTACACCTTC. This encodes CASRSGGKNYGYTF.

DNA of the CDR3: TGCAGTGCTAAGGGCCAGGCGGACACTGAAGCTTTCTTT. It codes for CSAKGQADTEAFF. This rearrangement joins TRBV20-1 to TRBJ1-1, with D unresolved. Trimming shortened V by 4 bases and J by 3 bases, and 12 bases separated the two germline ends. The CDR3 has 13 residues. Germline CDR1 DFQATT, CDR2 SNEGSKA (reference sequence).

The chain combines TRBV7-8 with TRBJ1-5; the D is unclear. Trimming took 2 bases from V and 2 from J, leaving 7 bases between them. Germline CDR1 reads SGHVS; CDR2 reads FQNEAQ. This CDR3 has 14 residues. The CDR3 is CASSLSNGNQPQHF. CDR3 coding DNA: TGTGCCAGCAGCTTATCCAATGGCAATCAGCCCCAGCATTTT. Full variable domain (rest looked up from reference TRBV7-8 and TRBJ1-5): GAGVSQSPRYKVAKRGQDVALRCDPISGHVSLFWYQQALGQGPEFLTYFQNEAQLDKSGLPSDRFFAERPEGSVSTLKIQRTQQEDSAVYLCASSLSNGNQPQHFGDGTRLSIL.

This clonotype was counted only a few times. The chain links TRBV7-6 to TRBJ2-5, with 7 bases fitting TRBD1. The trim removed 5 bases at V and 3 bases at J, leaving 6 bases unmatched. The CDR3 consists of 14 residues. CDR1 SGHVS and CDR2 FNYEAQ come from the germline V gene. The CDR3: CASSHWDRKETQYF. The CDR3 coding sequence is TGTGCCAGCAGCCACTGGGACAGAAAAGAGACCCAGTACTTC. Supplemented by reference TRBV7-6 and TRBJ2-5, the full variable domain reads GAGVSQSPRYKVTKRGQDVALRCDPISGHVSLYWYRQALGQGPEFLTYFNYEAQQDKSGLPNDRFSAERPEGSISTLTIQRTEQRDSAMYRCASSHWDRKETQYFGPGTRLLVL.

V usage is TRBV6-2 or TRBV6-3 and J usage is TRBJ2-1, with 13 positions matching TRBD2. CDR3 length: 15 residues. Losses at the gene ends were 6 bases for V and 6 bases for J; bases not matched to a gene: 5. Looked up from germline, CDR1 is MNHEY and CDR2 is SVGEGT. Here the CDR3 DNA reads TGTGCCAGCAGAGCCGGGACTAGCGGGATCAATGAGCAGTTCTTC. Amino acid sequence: CASRAGTSGINEQFF.

The CDR3 sequence: CSVYGVRYNEQFF. CDR3 nucleotide sequence: TGCAGCGTTTACGGGGTTCGCTACAATGAGCAGTTCTTC. The chain couples TRBV29-1 to TRBJ2-1; D possibly corresponds to TRBD2 (5 bases). The CDR3 loop spans 13 amino acids. Germline assignment: CDR1 SQVTM and CDR2 ANQGSEA. With 5 bases removed from V and 3 bases from J, the gap between germline ends came to 11 bases.

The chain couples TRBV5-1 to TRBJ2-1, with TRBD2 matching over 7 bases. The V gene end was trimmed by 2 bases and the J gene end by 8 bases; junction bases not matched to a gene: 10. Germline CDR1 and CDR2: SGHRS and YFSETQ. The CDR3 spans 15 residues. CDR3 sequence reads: CASSLLPGLSDEQFF. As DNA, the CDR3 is TGCGCCAGCAGCTTACTACCGGGACTAAGCGATGAGCAGTTCTTC. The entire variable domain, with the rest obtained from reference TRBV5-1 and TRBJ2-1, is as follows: KAGVTQTPRYLIKTRGQQVTLSCSPISGHRSVSWYQQTPGQGLQFLFEYFSETQRNKGNFPGRFSGRQFSNSRSEMNVSTLELGDSALYLCASSLLPGLSDEQFFGPGTRLTVL.

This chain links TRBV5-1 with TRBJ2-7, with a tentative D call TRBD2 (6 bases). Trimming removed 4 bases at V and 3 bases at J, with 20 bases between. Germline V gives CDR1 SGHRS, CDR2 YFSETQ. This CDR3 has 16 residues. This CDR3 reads CASSPHREDGNYEQYF. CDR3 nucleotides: TGCGCCAGCAGCCCCCATAGGGAGGACGGTAACTACGAGCAGTACTTC.

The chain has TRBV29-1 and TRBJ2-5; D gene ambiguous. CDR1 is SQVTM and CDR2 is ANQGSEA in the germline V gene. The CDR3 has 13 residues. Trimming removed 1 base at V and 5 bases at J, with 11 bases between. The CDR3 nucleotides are TGCAGCGTTGAAGTCAGGCGGCGCGAGACCCAGTACTTC. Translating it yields CSVEVRRRETQYF.

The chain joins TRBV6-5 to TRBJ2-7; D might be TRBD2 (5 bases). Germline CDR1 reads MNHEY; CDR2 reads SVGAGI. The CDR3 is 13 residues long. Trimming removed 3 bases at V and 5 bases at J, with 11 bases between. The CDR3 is CASSYFRTHEQYF. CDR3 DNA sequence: TGTGCCAGCAGTTATTTTCGGACTCACGAGCAGTACTTC.